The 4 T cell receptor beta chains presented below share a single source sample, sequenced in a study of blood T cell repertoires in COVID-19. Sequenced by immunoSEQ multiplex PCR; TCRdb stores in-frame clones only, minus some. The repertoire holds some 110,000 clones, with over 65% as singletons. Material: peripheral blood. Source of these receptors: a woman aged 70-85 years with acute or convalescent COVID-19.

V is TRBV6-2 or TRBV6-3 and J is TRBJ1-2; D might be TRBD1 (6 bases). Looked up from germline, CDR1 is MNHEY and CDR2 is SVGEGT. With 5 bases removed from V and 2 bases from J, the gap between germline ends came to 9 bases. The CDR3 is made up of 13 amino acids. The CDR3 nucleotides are TGTGCCAGCAGTGTACAGGGAAACTATGGCTACACCTTC. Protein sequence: CASSVQGNYGYTF.

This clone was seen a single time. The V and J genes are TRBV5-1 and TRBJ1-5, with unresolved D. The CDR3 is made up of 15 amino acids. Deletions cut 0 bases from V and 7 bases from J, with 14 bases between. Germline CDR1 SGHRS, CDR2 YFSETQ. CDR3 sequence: CASSLAAGSGQPQHF. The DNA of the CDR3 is TGCGCCAGCAGCTTGGCTGCGGGTTCGGGACAGCCCCAGCATTTT.

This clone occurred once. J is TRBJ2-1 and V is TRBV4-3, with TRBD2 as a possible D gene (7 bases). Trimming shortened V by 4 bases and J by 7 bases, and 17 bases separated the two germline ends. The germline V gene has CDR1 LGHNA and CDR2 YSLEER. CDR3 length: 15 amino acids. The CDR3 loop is CASSLVAGAGNEQFF. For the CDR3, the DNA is TGCGCCAGCAGCCTAGTCGCGGGGGCGGGGAATGAGCAGTTCTTC.

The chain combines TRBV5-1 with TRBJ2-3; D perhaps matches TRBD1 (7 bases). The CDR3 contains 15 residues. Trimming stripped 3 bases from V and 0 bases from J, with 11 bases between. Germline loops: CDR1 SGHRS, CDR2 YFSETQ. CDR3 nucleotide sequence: TGCGCCAGCAGCTCGACAGGGAGGAGCACAGATACGCAGTATTTT. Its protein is CASSSTGRSTDTQYF.